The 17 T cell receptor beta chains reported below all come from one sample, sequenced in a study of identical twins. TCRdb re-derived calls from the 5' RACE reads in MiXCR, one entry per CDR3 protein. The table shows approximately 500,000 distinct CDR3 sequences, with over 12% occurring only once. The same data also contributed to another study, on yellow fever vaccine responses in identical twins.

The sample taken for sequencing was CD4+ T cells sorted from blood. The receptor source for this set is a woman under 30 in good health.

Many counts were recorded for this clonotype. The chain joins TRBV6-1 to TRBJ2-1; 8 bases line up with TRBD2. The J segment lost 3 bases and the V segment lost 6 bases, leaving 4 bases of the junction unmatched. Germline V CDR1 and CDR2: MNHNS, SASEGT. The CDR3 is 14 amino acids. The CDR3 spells CASSERGSYNEQFF. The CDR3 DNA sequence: TGTGCCAGCAGCGAGCGGGGGAGCTACAATGAGCAGTTCTTC.

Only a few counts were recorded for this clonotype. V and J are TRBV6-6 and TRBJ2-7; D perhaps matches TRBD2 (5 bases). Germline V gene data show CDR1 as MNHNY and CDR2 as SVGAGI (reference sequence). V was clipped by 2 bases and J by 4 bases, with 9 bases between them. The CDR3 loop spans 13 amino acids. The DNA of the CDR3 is TGTGCCAGCAGTTACACCGGGGAGTACGAGCAGTACTTC. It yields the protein CASSYTGEYEQYF.

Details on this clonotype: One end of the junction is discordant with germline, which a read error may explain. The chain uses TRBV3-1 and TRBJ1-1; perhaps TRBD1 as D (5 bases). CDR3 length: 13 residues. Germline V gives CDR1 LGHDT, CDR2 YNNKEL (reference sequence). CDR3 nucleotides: TGTGCCGGCAGCCAAGGCGGGACCTCCAAAGCTTTCTTT. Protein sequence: CAGSQGGTSKAFF.

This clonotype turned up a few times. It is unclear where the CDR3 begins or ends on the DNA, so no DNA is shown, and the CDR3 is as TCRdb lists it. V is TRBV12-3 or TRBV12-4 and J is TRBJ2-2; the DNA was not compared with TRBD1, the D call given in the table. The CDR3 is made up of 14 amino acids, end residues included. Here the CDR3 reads CASSTSPRAGELFF.

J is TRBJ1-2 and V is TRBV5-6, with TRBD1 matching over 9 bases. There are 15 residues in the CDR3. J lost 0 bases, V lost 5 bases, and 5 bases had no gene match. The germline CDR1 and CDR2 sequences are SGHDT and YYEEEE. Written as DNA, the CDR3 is TGTGCCAGCAGAGGGGGACAGGGCACTAACTATGGCTACACCTTC. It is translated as CASRGGQGTNYGYTF.

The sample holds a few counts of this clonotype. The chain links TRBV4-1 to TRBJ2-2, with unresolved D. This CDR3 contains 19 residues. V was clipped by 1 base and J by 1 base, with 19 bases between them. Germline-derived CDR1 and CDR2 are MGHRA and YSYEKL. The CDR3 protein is CASSQGGEWGRKNTGELFF. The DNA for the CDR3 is TGCGCCAGCAGCCAAGGAGGAGAGTGGGGAAGAAAGAACACCGGGGAGCTGTTTTTT.

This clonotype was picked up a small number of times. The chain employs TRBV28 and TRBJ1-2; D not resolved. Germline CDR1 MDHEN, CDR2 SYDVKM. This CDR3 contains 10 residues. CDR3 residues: CATRANGYTF. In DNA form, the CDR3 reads TGTGCGACGAGGGCTAATGGCTACACCTTC.

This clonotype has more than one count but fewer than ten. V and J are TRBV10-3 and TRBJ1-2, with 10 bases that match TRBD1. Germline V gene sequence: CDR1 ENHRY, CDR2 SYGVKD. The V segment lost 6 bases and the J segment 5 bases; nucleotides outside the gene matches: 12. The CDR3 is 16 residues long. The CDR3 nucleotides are TGTGCCATCAGCCCCCAGACAGGGGGCGAAGTATATGGCTACACCTTC. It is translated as CAISPQTGGEVYGYTF.

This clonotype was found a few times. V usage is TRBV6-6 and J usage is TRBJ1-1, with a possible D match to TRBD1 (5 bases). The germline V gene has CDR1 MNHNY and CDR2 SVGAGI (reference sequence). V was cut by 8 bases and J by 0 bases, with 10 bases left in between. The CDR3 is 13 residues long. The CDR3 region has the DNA TGTGCCAGCGGCGACAGCATGAACACTGAAGCTTTCTTT. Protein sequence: CASGDSMNTEAFF.

The CDR3 sequence is CASSLEAGLSQPQHF. For the CDR3, the DNA is TGTGCCAGCAGCCTTGAGGCGGGATTGAGTCAGCCCCAGCATTTT. The genes are TRBV11-2 and TRBJ1-5; D unresolved. Germline V CDR1 and CDR2: SGHAT, FQNNGV. CDR3 length: 15 amino acids. The V gene lost 5 bases and the J gene lost 6 bases, with 17 bases spanning the gap.

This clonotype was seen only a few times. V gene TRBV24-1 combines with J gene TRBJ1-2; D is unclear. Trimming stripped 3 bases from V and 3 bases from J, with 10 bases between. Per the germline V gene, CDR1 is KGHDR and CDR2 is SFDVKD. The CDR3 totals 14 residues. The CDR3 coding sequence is TGTGCCACCAGTGATGTCGGCAGATACTATGGCTACACCTTC. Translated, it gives CATSDVGRYYGYTF.

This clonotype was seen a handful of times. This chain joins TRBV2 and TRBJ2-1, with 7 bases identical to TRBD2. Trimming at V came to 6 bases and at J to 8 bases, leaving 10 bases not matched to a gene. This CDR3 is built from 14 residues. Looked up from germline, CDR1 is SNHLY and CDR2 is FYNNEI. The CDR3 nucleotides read TGTGCCAGCAGGGTAGGACTAGTTATCTATGAGCAGTTCTTC. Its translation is CASRVGLVIYEQFF.

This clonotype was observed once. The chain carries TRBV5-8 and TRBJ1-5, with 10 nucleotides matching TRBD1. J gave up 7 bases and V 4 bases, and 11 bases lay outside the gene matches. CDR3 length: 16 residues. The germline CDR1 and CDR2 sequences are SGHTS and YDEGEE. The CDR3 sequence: CASSGDRGGLGQPQHF. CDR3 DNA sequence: TGTGCCAGCAGCGGGGACAGGGGAGGGCTGGGGCAGCCCCAGCATTTT.

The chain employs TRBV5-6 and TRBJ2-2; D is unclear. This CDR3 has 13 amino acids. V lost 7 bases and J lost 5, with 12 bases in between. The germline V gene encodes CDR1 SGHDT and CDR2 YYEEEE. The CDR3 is CASGQRGTGELFF. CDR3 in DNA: TGTGCCAGCGGGCAACGCGGTACCGGGGAGCTGTTTTTT.

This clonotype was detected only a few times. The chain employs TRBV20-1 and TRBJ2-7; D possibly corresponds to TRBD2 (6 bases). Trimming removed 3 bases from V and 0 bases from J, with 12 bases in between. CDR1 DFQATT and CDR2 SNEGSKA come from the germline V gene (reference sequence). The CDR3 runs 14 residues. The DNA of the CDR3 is TGCAGTGCTAGGAACCGGGAGAGCTCCTACGAGCAGTACGTC. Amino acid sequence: CSARNRESSYEQYV.

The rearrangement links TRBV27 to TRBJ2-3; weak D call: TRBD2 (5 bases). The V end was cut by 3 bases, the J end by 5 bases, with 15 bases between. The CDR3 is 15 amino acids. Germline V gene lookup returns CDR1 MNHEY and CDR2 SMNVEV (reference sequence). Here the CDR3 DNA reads TGTGCCAGCAGTTTTTTCCCTTTTGCGGGAGATACGCAGTATTTT. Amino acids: CASSFFPFAGDTQYF.

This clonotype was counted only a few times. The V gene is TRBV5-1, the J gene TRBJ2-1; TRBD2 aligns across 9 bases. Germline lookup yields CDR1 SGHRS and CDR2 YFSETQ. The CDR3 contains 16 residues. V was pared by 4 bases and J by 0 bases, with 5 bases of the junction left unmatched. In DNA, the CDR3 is TGCGCCAGCAGCGTGAATAGCGGGAGCTCCTACAATGAGCAGTTCTTC. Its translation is CASSVNSGSSYNEQFF. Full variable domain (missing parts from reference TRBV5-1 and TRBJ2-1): KAGVTQTPRYLIKTRGQQVTLSCSPISGHRSVSWYQQTPGQGLQFLFEYFSETQRNKGNFPGRFSGRQFSNSRSEMNVSTLELGDSALYLCASSVNSGSSYNEQFFGPGTRLTVL.